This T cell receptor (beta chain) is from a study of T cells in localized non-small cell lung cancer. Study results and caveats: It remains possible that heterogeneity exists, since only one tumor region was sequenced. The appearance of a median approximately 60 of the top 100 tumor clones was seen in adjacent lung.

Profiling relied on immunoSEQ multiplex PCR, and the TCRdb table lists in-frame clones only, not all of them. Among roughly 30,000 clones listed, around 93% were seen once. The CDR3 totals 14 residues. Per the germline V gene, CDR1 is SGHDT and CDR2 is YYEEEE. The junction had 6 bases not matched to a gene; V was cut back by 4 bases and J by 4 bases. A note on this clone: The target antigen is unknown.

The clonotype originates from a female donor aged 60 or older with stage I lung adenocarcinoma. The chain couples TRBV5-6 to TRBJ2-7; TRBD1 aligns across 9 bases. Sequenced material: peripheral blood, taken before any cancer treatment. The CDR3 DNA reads TGTGCCAGCAGCCGCGGACAGGGGAGGTACGAGCAGTACTTC. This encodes CASSRGQGRYEQYF.